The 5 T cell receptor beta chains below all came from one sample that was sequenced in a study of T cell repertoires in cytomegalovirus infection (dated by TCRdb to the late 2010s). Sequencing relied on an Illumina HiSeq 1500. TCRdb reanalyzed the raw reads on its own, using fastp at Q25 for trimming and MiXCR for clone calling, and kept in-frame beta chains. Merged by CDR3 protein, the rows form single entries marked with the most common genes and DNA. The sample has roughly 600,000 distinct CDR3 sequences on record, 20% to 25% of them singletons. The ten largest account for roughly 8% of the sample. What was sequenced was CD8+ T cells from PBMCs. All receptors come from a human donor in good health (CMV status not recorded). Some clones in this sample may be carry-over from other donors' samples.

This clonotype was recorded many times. CDR3 DNA: TGTGCCAGCACCCTCGACCCGAACACTGAAGCTTTCTTT. It yields the protein CASTLDPNTEAFF. The chain uses TRBV12-3 or TRBV12-4 and TRBJ1-1; no clear D gene. Trimming shortened V by 7 bases and J by 1 base, and 10 bases separated the two germline ends. The CDR3 contains 13 residues.

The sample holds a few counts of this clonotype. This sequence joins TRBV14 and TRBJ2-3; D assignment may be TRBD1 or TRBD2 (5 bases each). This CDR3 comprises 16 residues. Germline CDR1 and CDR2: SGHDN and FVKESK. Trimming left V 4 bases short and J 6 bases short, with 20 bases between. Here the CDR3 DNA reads TGTGCCAGCAGCCCTGTTGGCCGTGGGGGTTTTGATACGCAGTATTTT. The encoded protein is CASSPVGRGGFDTQYF.

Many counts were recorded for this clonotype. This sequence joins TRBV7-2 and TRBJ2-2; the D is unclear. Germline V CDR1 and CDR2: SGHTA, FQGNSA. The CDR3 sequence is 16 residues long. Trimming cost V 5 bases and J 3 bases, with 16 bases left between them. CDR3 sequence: CASSLGEAFHTGELFF. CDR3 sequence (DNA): TGTGCCAGCAGCCTGGGCGAGGCCTTCCACACCGGGGAGCTGTTTTTT.

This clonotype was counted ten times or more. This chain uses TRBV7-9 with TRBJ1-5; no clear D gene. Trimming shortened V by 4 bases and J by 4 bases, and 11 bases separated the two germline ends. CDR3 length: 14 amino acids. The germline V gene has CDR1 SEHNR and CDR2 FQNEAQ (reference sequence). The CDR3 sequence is CASSSFDRNQPQHF. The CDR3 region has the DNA TGTGCCAGCAGCTCCTTCGACCGGAATCAGCCCCAGCATTTT. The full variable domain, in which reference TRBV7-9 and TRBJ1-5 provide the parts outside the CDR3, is DTGVSQNPRHKITKRGQNVTFRCDPISEHNRLYWYRQTLGQGPEFLTYFQNEAQLEKSRLLSDRFSAERPKGSFSTLEIQRTEQGDSAMYLCASSSFDRNQPQHFGDGTRLSIL.

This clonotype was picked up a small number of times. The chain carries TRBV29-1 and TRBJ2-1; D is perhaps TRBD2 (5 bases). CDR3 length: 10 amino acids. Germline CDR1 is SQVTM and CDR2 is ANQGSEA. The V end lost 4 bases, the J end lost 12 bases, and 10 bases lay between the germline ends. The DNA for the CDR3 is TGCAGCGTTGGTCCGGCGGGGCAGTTCTTC. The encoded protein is CSVGPAGQFF.